One T cell receptor beta chain is described in this entry. This clone has just a few counts. The antigen it recognizes is unknown. Per-nucleotide qualities are absent, and no much larger clonotype sits a single base away. This entry is derived from a study of shared clonotypes between healthy human individuals (dated by TCRdb to 2018 to 2020). For context, the study as a whole: Two women and a few men aged 18 to 49 years were included in the cohort. For each donor, CD4 naive and CD4 memory were each run on three plates, CD8 naive on two plates, and CD8 memory on one plate. To estimate repertoire size and how much clonotypes are shared between individuals, the study performed deep sequencing of blood TCR repertoires from roughly five healthy adults. Libraries were prepared and TCR repertoires were sequenced by different laboratories using diverse techniques, in order to increase sequencing depth and limit assay-specific biases. Each donor's leukapheresis produced roughly between roughly 0.85 and 10 billion PBMCs. Overall study outcomes, separate from this receptor: When four donors were compared, the shared fraction of clonotypes was about 5.5% for naive CD4, over 3% for naive CD8, more than 2% for memory CD4, and roughly 0.43% for memory CD8. Compared with non-shared clonotypes, clonotypes shared by all four sorted-subset donors had higher generation probabilities. Based on pairwise subsampling, the degree of clonotype sharing among donors was expected to be affected by sequencing depth. Naive subsets generally had larger estimated clonotype richness than memory subsets. Sampling was restricted to blood, and TCR repertoires in tissues likely differ from the TCR repertoires found in blood. Even with the large sequencing depth, rarefaction of the sorted-subset datasets indicated that sequencing was incomplete. Because the study included only a small number of donors, the genetic and exposure-history diversity represented was limited.

Using the deep immunoSEQ assay, TCR CDR3 regions were amplified from genomic DNA by multiplex PCR. For each cell subset, the extracted genomic DNA was distributed evenly across all wells of several immunoSEQ 96-well plates, and each plate served as one replicate. For sorted subsets, roughly 200 ng genomic DNA, equal to tens of thousands of T cell genomes, was loaded into each replicate PCR. The purified libraries were quantified using a Qubit 3.0 fluorometer, sized with a Bioanalyzer 2100, and then quantified again using the KAPA Library Quantification kit. Every immunoSEQ 96-well plate was sequenced on a dedicated single-read 150-cycle Illumina NextSeq 550 flow cell. Turning to the authors' computational methods: Because the immunoSEQ output included only junctional sequences and no quality scores, the filtering could not be the same as the filtering used for full-length reads. To assign V/J genes and CDR3, sequences were annotated against IMGT germline references using PyIR, a Python wrapper for IgBLAST v1.9. Any read was removed if the V/J assignment was weak (E-value above 1e-6), the CDR3 was missing, or the read contained stop codons, out-of-frame junctions, or ambiguous translated residues. V3J clonotypes were defined as sequences sharing the same inferred V gene, J gene, and CDR3 amino acid sequence. Percentage overlap between repertoires was calculated by dividing the number of shared unique clonotypes by the size of the smaller repertoire. Three approaches were used to assess repertoire richness: RTK rarefaction, the Chao1 estimator, and Recon v2.1 estimates of unobserved clonotypes. OLGA was used to compute generation probabilities for all TCRbeta clonotypes that the gDNA method yielded from a few donors. TCRdb retrieved this table from immuneACCESS and kept in-frame rearrangements only. Not all clones are present; in checked studies, unresolved V genes account for under half, and no reason is known for the remainder. For V, J and clone size, that table is used; D and trimming come from the DNA. For this sample there are some 2.4 million clones; 90% to 95% appear just once. 0.36% of the sample goes to the ten largest clones.

The donors were healthy, HIV-negative adults who had no recently reported acute infections or vaccinations. All donors were Caucasian adults living in Nashville, Tennessee, USA. CD4+ T cells were enriched through magnetic negative selection, after which naive cells were positively selected on CD45RA and the remaining negative fraction served as the memory subset. Blood was obtained by leukapheresis, after which PBMCs were separated by Ficoll-Histopaque density gradient centrifugation and cryopreserved in liquid nitrogen vapor phase. Analytical flow cytometry was used to check the purity and quantity of each magnetically sorted T cell population. Genomic DNA was isolated from every sorted fraction and measured by UV absorbance on a Nanodrop 2000c. The germline V gene gives CDR1 as SNHLY and CDR2 as FYNNEI. The CDR3 covers 14 residues, taking in both the cysteine and the phenylalanine. CDR3 DNA only is kept here, 42 bases in frame from base 1. The junction shows trimming of 4 bases on V and 2 bases on J, plus 11 bases between the germline ends.

This TCR came from a man aged 18 to 30 in good health. Some clones in this sample may be carry-over from other donors' samples. The receptor chain draws on TRBV2 and TRBJ1-1, with the D segment identity uncertain. The sequenced sample consisted of naive CD4+ T cells from PBMCs. The sample's cell subset or site label is to be understood as: CD45RA+ positively selected. The base sequence is TGTGCCAGCAGTGCGGAGGTTGTCAACACTGAAGCTTTCTTT. Its amino acids are CASSAEVVNTEAFF.